These T cell receptor beta chains were read from a single sample in a study of blood T cell repertoires in COVID-19. TCRdb's copy holds only in-frame clones and misses some; the assay was immunoSEQ multiplex PCR. The sample includes under 200,000 clones, approximately 86% of them seen just once. The material sequenced was PBMCs or T cells enriched from blood (not recorded which). The receptors shown here come from a woman in her sixties or seventies with acute COVID-19. Each CDR3 is given with its conserved first and last residue. The order of the fields is clone size, V gene, D gene, CDR3 length, J gene, CDR3 DNA, CDR3 protein. A D gene is named only where the DNA matches it firmly. For some rows the clone size is stated as once, few or many, or as a class when expanded; others skip it.

abundance: .; v_gene: TRBV27; d_gene: TRBD1; len: 13; j_gene: TRBJ1-5; CDR3nt: TGTGCCAGCAGACGACAGGGGGATCAGCCCCAGCATTTT; CDR3aa: CASRRQGDQPQHF
abundance: .; v_gene: TRBV30; d_gene: TRBD1; len: 15; j_gene: TRBJ2-7; CDR3nt: TGTGCCTGGAGAGCCCCCGGACAGGGAGCCTACGAGCAGTACTTC; CDR3aa: CAWRAPGQGAYEQYF
abundance: .; v_gene: TRBV4-3; d_gene: TRBD2; len: 17; j_gene: TRBJ2-3; CDR3nt: TGCGCCAGCAGCCAAGATCACGGGGGGGCCCACACGGATACGCAGTATTTT; CDR3aa: CASSQDHGGAHTDTQYF
abundance: .; v_gene: TRBV4-3; d_gene: .; len: 16; j_gene: TRBJ2-1; CDR3nt: TGCGCCAGCATCAGCGGGTCAGGCCAACCCTACAATGAGCAGTTCTTC; CDR3aa: CASISGSGQPYNEQFF
abundance: few; v_gene: TRBV6-5; d_gene: TRBD2; len: 14; j_gene: TRBJ2-2; CDR3nt: TGTGCCAGCAAAACTAGCGGGGGAGTCGGGGAGCTGTTTTTT; CDR3aa: CASKTSGGVGELFF
abundance: .; v_gene: TRBV14; d_gene: .; len: 15; j_gene: TRBJ1-1; CDR3nt: TGTGCCAGCAGCCAGGCGGGGCGGCTGAACACTGAAGCTTTCTTT; CDR3aa: CASSQAGRLNTEAFF
abundance: few; v_gene: TRBV6-4; d_gene: .; len: 13; j_gene: TRBJ2-1; CDR3nt: TGTGCCAGCAGTGACGTGCAGTACAATGAGCAGTTCTTC; CDR3aa: CASSDVQYNEQFF
abundance: .; v_gene: TRBV5-1; d_gene: .; len: 15; j_gene: TRBJ1-3; CDR3nt: TGCGCCAGCAGTCCTAGGGGAGGCGGTGGAAACACCATATATTTT; CDR3aa: CASSPRGGGGNTIYF
abundance: .; v_gene: TRBV10-3; d_gene: TRBD1; len: 14; j_gene: TRBJ2-7; CDR3nt: TGTGCCATCATGGGACAGGTCGGTTCCTACGAGCAGTACTTC; CDR3aa: CAIMGQVGSYEQYF
abundance: once; v_gene: TRBV21-1; d_gene: .; len: 15; j_gene: TRBJ1-4; CDR3nt: TGTGCCAGCAGCAAACCGAGACAGGTCGGGGAAAAACTGTTTTTT; CDR3aa: CASSKPRQVGEKLFF
abundance: .; v_gene: TRBV4-2; d_gene: .; len: 14; j_gene: TRBJ1-2; CDR3nt: TGTGCCAGCAGCCAAGAGACCCAGACAAGTGGCTACACCTTC; CDR3aa: CASSQETQTSGYTF
abundance: .; v_gene: TRBV11-3; d_gene: TRBD1; len: 17; j_gene: TRBJ2-1; CDR3nt: TGTGCCAGCAGCCCTTCGACAGGGTACGCCGCCCACAATGAGCAGTTCTTC; CDR3aa: CASSPSTGYAAHNEQFF
abundance: .; v_gene: TRBV3-1/TRBV3-2; d_gene: TRBD1; len: 13; j_gene: TRBJ1-1; CDR3nt: TGTGCCAGCAGAGAGGGACAGGCCACTGAAGCTTTCTTT; CDR3aa: CASREGQATEAFF
abundance: few; v_gene: TRBV29-1; d_gene: TRBD1; len: 14; j_gene: TRBJ1-2; CDR3nt: TGCAGCGTCCCCCCCGGGACAGGGGGCAATGGCTACACCTTC; CDR3aa: CSVPPGTGGNGYTF
abundance: .; v_gene: TRBV3-1/TRBV3-2; d_gene: TRBD1; len: 17; j_gene: TRBJ1-5; CDR3nt: TGTGCCAGCAGCCCGGGACAGGGGTCTTATAGCAATCAGCCCCAGCATTTT; CDR3aa: CASSPGQGSYSNQPQHF
abundance: .; v_gene: TRBV6-2/TRBV6-3; d_gene: TRBD2; len: 15; j_gene: TRBJ2-7; CDR3nt: TGTGCCAGCAGTAACGGGAGGGCCAGAACCTACGAGCAGTACTTC; CDR3aa: CASSNGRARTYEQYF
abundance: .; v_gene: TRBV6-5; d_gene: .; len: 15; j_gene: TRBJ1-3; CDR3nt: TGTGCCAGCAGTTACTCGACCGTAGCGGGAAACACCATATATTTT; CDR3aa: CASSYSTVAGNTIYF
abundance: .; v_gene: TRBV28; d_gene: TRBD2; len: 14; j_gene: TRBJ2-1; CDR3nt: TGTGCCAGCGGGTTACTAGCGGCTGACAATGAGCAGTTCTTC; CDR3aa: CASGLLAADNEQFF
abundance: .; v_gene: TRBV28; d_gene: .; len: 13; j_gene: TRBJ1-1; CDR3nt: TGTGCCAGCAGTTTATTTTCCCAGACTGAAGCTTTCTTT; CDR3aa: CASSLFSQTEAFF
abundance: .; v_gene: TRBV18; d_gene: TRBD2; len: 18; j_gene: TRBJ2-2; CDR3nt: TGTGCCAGCTCACGGGGATCCGGGACTAGCGCAAACACCGGGGAGCTGTTTTTT; CDR3aa: CASSRGSGTSANTGELFF
abundance: .; v_gene: TRBV20-1; d_gene: TRBD1; len: 11; j_gene: TRBJ1-1; CDR3nt: TGCAGTGCTCGAGACAGGGTAAAGGCTTTCTTT; CDR3aa: CSARDRVKAFF
abundance: .; v_gene: TRBV5-4; d_gene: .; len: 12; j_gene: TRBJ2-2; CDR3nt: TGTGCCAGCAGCCGAGACACCGGGGAGCTGTTTTTT; CDR3aa: CASSRDTGELFF
abundance: few; v_gene: TRBV29-1; d_gene: .; len: 14; j_gene: TRBJ2-1; CDR3nt: TGCAGCGTTCGACAGGAGAGCTCCTACAATGAGCAGTTCTTC; CDR3aa: CSVRQESSYNEQFF
abundance: .; v_gene: TRBV12-3/TRBV12-4; d_gene: .; len: 11; j_gene: TRBJ2-5; CDR3nt: TGTGCCAGCAGTCCTGCGGAGACCCAGTACTTC; CDR3aa: CASSPAETQYF
abundance: .; v_gene: TRBV19; d_gene: .; len: 12; j_gene: TRBJ2-7; CDR3nt: TGTGCCAGTGGGGACACACTCTTAAAGCAGTACTTC; CDR3aa: CASGDTLLKQYF
abundance: .; v_gene: TRBV11-2; d_gene: .; len: 13; j_gene: TRBJ2-7; CDR3nt: TGTGCCAGCAGCTTTGGCAGATCCTACGAGCAGTACTTC; CDR3aa: CASSFGRSYEQYF
abundance: .; v_gene: TRBV19; d_gene: .; len: 15; j_gene: TRBJ1-4; CDR3nt: TGTGCCAGTAGTATTGGGCCTTATCCTAATGAAAAACTGTTTTTT; CDR3aa: CASSIGPYPNEKLFF
abundance: .; v_gene: TRBV18; d_gene: .; len: 14; j_gene: TRBJ2-3; CDR3nt: TGTGCCAGCTCACCACAATCTAGCACAGATACGCAGTATTTT; CDR3aa: CASSPQSSTDTQYF
abundance: .; v_gene: TRBV2; d_gene: TRBD2; len: 13; j_gene: TRBJ2-1; CDR3nt: TGTGCAAGCAGGGCTAGCGGTACCAATGAGCAGTTCTTC; CDR3aa: CASRASGTNEQFF
abundance: .; v_gene: TRBV3-1/TRBV3-2; d_gene: .; len: 12; j_gene: TRBJ1-1; CDR3nt: TGTGCCAGCAGCCCGTCGGCAGGTTCGACTTTCTTT; CDR3aa: CASSPSAGSTFF
abundance: many; v_gene: TRBV5-1; d_gene: .; len: 15; j_gene: TRBJ2-7; CDR3nt: TGCGCCAGCAGCTTGGGGAGGATAAGCTCCTACGAGCAGTACTTC; CDR3aa: CASSLGRISSYEQYF
abundance: .; v_gene: TRBV11-2; d_gene: .; len: 15; j_gene: TRBJ1-2; CDR3nt: TGTGCCAGCAGCTTAGTCCCAGGGGTTTCTAGTGGCTACACCTTC; CDR3aa: CASSLVPGVSSGYTF
abundance: .; v_gene: TRBV3-1/TRBV3-2; d_gene: TRBD1; len: 14; j_gene: TRBJ2-7; CDR3nt: TGTGCCAGCAGCTTTAACAGGGGGCCCTACGAGCAGTACTTC; CDR3aa: CASSFNRGPYEQYF
abundance: few; v_gene: TRBV25-1; d_gene: TRBD1; len: 15; j_gene: TRBJ2-2; CDR3nt: TGTGCCAGCAGTGAGGGGACAGGGGGGACCGGGGAGCTGTTTTTT; CDR3aa: CASSEGTGGTGELFF
abundance: .; v_gene: TRBV10-3; d_gene: .; len: 14; j_gene: TRBJ1-5; CDR3nt: TGTGCCATCAGTGAGTTCCAGGGCGATCAGCCCCAGCATTTT; CDR3aa: CAISEFQGDQPQHF
abundance: .; v_gene: TRBV30; d_gene: TRBD1; len: 14; j_gene: TRBJ1-1; CDR3nt: TGTGCCTGGAGTAGAAGACAGGGGAGAACTGAAGCTTTCTTT; CDR3aa: CAWSRRQGRTEAFF
abundance: .; v_gene: TRBV9; d_gene: .; len: 14; j_gene: TRBJ2-7; CDR3nt: TGTGCCAGCAGCGCGGCCAGGGGACGCGACGAGCAGTACTTC; CDR3aa: CASSAARGRDEQYF
abundance: .; v_gene: TRBV12-3/TRBV12-4; d_gene: TRBD1; len: 13; j_gene: TRBJ2-5; CDR3nt: TGTGCCAGCAGTTTCTTGGACAGGGCGACCCAGTACTTC; CDR3aa: CASSFLDRATQYF
abundance: .; v_gene: TRBV28; d_gene: .; len: 14; j_gene: TRBJ1-5; CDR3nt: TGTGCCAGCAGTTTAAGGGGTTGGGGTCAGCCCCAGCATTTT; CDR3aa: CASSLRGWGQPQHF
abundance: few; v_gene: TRBV4-3; d_gene: TRBD2; len: 16; j_gene: TRBJ2-7; CDR3nt: TGCGCCAGCAGCCAATCCCGGGGACTAGCGGGAGGCGAGCAGTACTTC; CDR3aa: CASSQSRGLAGGEQYF
abundance: .; v_gene: TRBV19; d_gene: .; len: 15; j_gene: TRBJ1-1; CDR3nt: TGTGCCAGTAGTTCATCGGGGTTTTGGAGTACTGAAGCTTTCTTT; CDR3aa: CASSSSGFWSTEAFF
abundance: .; v_gene: TRBV13; d_gene: .; len: 15; j_gene: TRBJ1-3; CDR3nt: TGTGCCAGCAGCACGATGGGAGGTTCTGGAAACACCATATATTTT; CDR3aa: CASSTMGGSGNTIYF
abundance: .; v_gene: TRBV3-1/TRBV3-2; d_gene: .; len: 12; j_gene: TRBJ2-3; CDR3nt: TGTGCCAGCAGCCAAGTCGCGGATACGCAGTATTTT; CDR3aa: CASSQVADTQYF
abundance: .; v_gene: TRBV3-1/TRBV3-2; d_gene: .; len: 13; j_gene: TRBJ1-5; CDR3nt: TGTGCCAGCAGCCAAGATCATAATCAGCCCCAGCATTTT; CDR3aa: CASSQDHNQPQHF
abundance: .; v_gene: TRBV18; d_gene: TRBD1; len: 16; j_gene: TRBJ1-1; CDR3nt: TGTGCCAGCTCACCAAGAGCCGGGACAGGGAACACTGAAGCTTTCTTT; CDR3aa: CASSPRAGTGNTEAFF
abundance: .; v_gene: TRBV27; d_gene: TRBD1; len: 16; j_gene: TRBJ1-2; CDR3nt: TGTGCCAGCACCCCCTTCGGAAAGGGGGCGAACTATGGCTACACCTTC; CDR3aa: CASTPFGKGANYGYTF
abundance: .; v_gene: TRBV7-2; d_gene: .; len: 13; j_gene: TRBJ2-1; CDR3nt: TGTGCCAGCAGCGCCGGGACTCCGAATGAGCAGTTCTTC; CDR3aa: CASSAGTPNEQFF
abundance: once; v_gene: TRBV4-3; d_gene: .; len: 15; j_gene: TRBJ1-5; CDR3nt: TGCGCCAGCAGCCAAGATAGTCAGGGCTTTCAGCCCCAGCATTTT; CDR3aa: CASSQDSQGFQPQHF
abundance: .; v_gene: TRBV24-1; d_gene: .; len: 13; j_gene: TRBJ1-2; CDR3nt: TGTGCCACCAGTGATCGGCAGGGAGGCGGCTACACCTTC; CDR3aa: CATSDRQGGGYTF
abundance: .; v_gene: TRBV6-5; d_gene: .; len: 14; j_gene: TRBJ1-4; CDR3nt: TGTGCCAGCAGTTCGACAGGCGTTAATGAAAAACTGTTTTTT; CDR3aa: CASSSTGVNEKLFF
abundance: .; v_gene: TRBV5-1; d_gene: .; len: 14; j_gene: TRBJ1-4; CDR3nt: TGCGCCAGCAGCCCGCGGACAGTTAATGAAAAACTGTTTTTT; CDR3aa: CASSPRTVNEKLFF